Presented here are 21 T cell receptor beta chains from one specimen sequenced in a study of OX40 agonist ivuxolimab in advanced cancers. The method was immunoSEQ multiplex PCR; TCRdb's version includes in-frame clones alone and lacks a portion of them. The table has some 41,000 clones, approximately 81% seen once. The sample consisted of CD4+ or CD8+ T cells sorted from blood, taken in a trial of the OX40 agonist ivuxolimab. The receptors here all came from an adult with an advanced solid tumor such as melanoma, head and neck, liver or kidney cancer.

The rearrangement links TRBV10-3 to TRBJ1-2; 8 positions match TRBD1. Germline V gene sequence: CDR1 ENHRY, CDR2 SYGVKD. The trim removed 4 bases at V and 7 bases at J, leaving 8 bases unmatched. The CDR3 covers 14 residues. CDR3 bases: TGTGCCATCAGTGGGACAGGGAAGAAAGGTGGCTACACCTTC. This gives the protein CAISGTGKKGGYTF.

The table lists this clone with a few counts. V gene TRBV27 combines with J gene TRBJ2-7; D might be TRBD1 (5 bases). The CDR3 runs 14 residues. Trimming removed 5 bases at V and 2 bases at J, with 13 bases between. Germline assignment: CDR1 MNHEY and CDR2 SMNVEV (reference sequence). CDR3 residues: CASSPLGRAYEQYF. The CDR3 DNA reads as TGTGCCAGCAGTCCCCTGGGCAGGGCCTACGAGCAGTACTTC.

DNA of the CDR3: TGTGCCAGCAGCCAAGCGGCGGGGCCCGCTAACTATGGCTACACCTTC. It specifies CASSQAAGPANYGYTF. The chain carries TRBV14 and TRBJ1-2; possible D gene TRBD1, 5 bases. V was shortened by 1 base and J by 0 bases, with 12 bases between the two germline ends. In germline, CDR1 is SGHDN, CDR2 FVKESK. The CDR3 spans 16 residues.

V and J are TRBV5-5 and TRBJ1-6, with D maybe TRBD1 (6 bases). Between the trimmed V and J ends, which lost 4 bases and 7 bases, there was a span of 21 bases. Per germline, CDR1 SGHKS and CDR2 YYEKEE (reference sequence). There are 17 residues in the CDR3. The CDR3 reads CASSPLQGLVLNSPLHF. CDR3 DNA: TGTGCCAGCAGCCCACTCCAGGGGTTAGTGCTCAATTCACCCCTCCACTTT.

The chain uses TRBV13 and TRBJ1-6; possible D gene TRBD1, 6 bases. Germline V gene sequence: CDR1 PRHDT, CDR2 FYEKMQ (reference sequence). V lost 1 base and J lost 10, with 14 bases in between. There are 15 residues in the CDR3. CDR3 coding DNA: TGTGCCAGCAGCTTAGCTCGGCAGGGGCACTCACCCCTCCACTTT. It is translated as CASSLARQGHSPLHF.

This chain links TRBV7-6 with TRBJ1-1; no firm D call. This CDR3 has 15 residues. CDR1 and CDR2 from the germline V gene are SGHVS and FNYEAQ. The V and J ends lost 1 base and 6 bases respectively, with 15 bases between them. The CDR3 coding sequence is TGTGCCAGCAGCTTAGATGAGGGCGGGATATCTGAAGCTTTCTTT. This encodes CASSLDEGGISEAFF.

The J gene is TRBJ1-4, the V gene TRBV4-3; D might be TRBD1 (6 bases). V gave up 0 bases and J gave up 5 bases, with 10 bases separating them. Germline V gives CDR1 LGHNA, CDR2 YSLEER. The CDR3 runs 15 residues. Written as DNA, the CDR3 is TGCGCCAGCAGCCAAGATGGGACACGGAATGAAAAACTGTTTTTT. Translated, it gives CASSQDGTRNEKLFF.

The chain uses TRBV7-3 and TRBJ2-1; a weak D match, TRBD1 (5 bases). Germline V gives CDR1 SGHTA, CDR2 FQGTGA. Trimming took 5 bases from V and 6 from J, leaving 17 bases between them. There are 15 residues in the CDR3. CDR3 residues: CASSPTPSTVNEQFF. In DNA, the CDR3 is TGTGCCAGCAGCCCGACGCCGTCGACAGTCAATGAGCAGTTCTTC.

This chain joins TRBV6-5 and TRBJ1-1; D gene ambiguous. Trimming removed 6 bases from V and 7 bases from J, with 12 bases in between. The germline V gene has CDR1 MNHEY and CDR2 SVGAGI. This CDR3 spans 12 amino acids. CDR3 bases: TGTGCCAGCAGCATGGTCGGCTATGAAGCTTTCTTT. The encoded protein is CASSMVGYEAFF.

This rearrangement joins TRBV11-2 to TRBJ2-7; D perhaps matches TRBD2 (5 bases). The germline V gene encodes CDR1 SGHAT and CDR2 FQNNGV. Trimming pared 4 bases from V and 4 bases from J, leaving 14 bases between. There are 14 residues in the CDR3. The CDR3 DNA reads TGTGCCAGCAGCTCGGGGATGAGGAGTTACGAGCAGTACTTC. Translated, it gives CASSSGMRSYEQYF.

This clone was observed a handful of times. The chain is built from TRBV6-5 and TRBJ2-7; TRBD2 agrees at 8 bases. V gave up 6 bases and J gave up 3 bases; unmatched junction bases: 7. There are 14 residues in the CDR3. CDR1 is MNHEY, CDR2 SVGAGI, per germline. DNA of the CDR3: TGTGCCAGCAGCCCCAGCGGGGGCGGCTACGAGCAGTACTTC. This sequence encodes CASSPSGGGYEQYF.

This clone was counted once. The rearrangement links TRBV9 to TRBJ1-1; TRBD1 might be the D (6 bases). V dropped 4 bases and J dropped 4 bases, with 20 bases sitting between them. This CDR3 spans 16 amino acids. Germline CDR1 is SGDLS and CDR2 is YYNGEE. DNA of the CDR3: TGTGCCAGCAGCCAAGAGCCGGACAGAGATTCCACTGAAGCTTTCTTT. Its translation: CASSQEPDRDSTEAFF.

This clone showed up just once. The chain uses TRBV10-2 and TRBJ1-4, with D perhaps TRBD1 (6 bases). The germline V gene has CDR1 WSHSY and CDR2 SAAADI. The CDR3 is 15 amino acids. Trimming pared 2 bases from V and 8 bases from J, leaving 15 bases between. The CDR3 DNA reads TGCGCCAGCAGTGAGGGGGGGCCAGGGCAGGAAAAACTGTTTTTT. Translated, it gives CASSEGGPGQEKLFF.

The rearrangement links TRBV30 to TRBJ2-7; unclear D gene. Germline V gene sequence: CDR1 GTSNPN, CDR2 SVGIG (reference sequence). CDR3 length: 10 amino acids. V was clipped by 6 bases and J by 6 bases, with 9 bases between them. The CDR3 region is CACLGCEQYF. CDR3 nucleotides: TGTGCCTGTTTAGGTTGCGAGCAGTACTTC.

About this clone: Other nucleotide sequences from this sample produce the same CDR3. J is TRBJ1-2 and V is TRBV4-3; D unclear. Trimming cost V 0 bases and J 0 bases, with 11 bases left between them. This CDR3 is built from 16 residues. Germline-derived CDR1 and CDR2 are LGHNA and YSLEER. In nucleotides, the CDR3 is TGCGCCAGCAGCCAAGATCGCGGTGGGGCTAACTATGGCTACACCTTC. Its protein product is CASSQDRGGANYGYTF.

The chain joins TRBV12-5 to TRBJ1-1, with TRBD1 as a possible D gene (6 bases). V dropped 0 bases and J dropped 6 bases, with 14 bases sitting between them. CDR3 length: 15 amino acids. Per germline, CDR1 LGHNT and CDR2 FRNRAP. DNA for the CDR3: TGTGCTAGTGGTTTGGTACAAGGGGGTTTCGCTGAAGCTTTCTTT. Protein product: CASGLVQGGFAEAFF. Combining the CDR3 with reference TRBV12-5 and TRBJ1-1 gives the whole variable domain DARVTQTPRHKVTEMGQEVTMRCQPILGHNTVFWYRQTMMQGLELLAYFRNRAPLDDSGMPKDRFSAEMPDATLATLKIQPSEPRDSAVYFCASGLVQGGFAEAFFGQGTRLTVV.

This clone came up once. This chain links TRBV5-4 with TRBJ1-1; weak D call: TRBD1 (6 bases). This CDR3 spans 17 amino acids. The germline V and J ends were trimmed by 0 bases and 8 bases, with 23 bases remaining between them. Germline CDR1 SGHNT, CDR2 YYREEE (reference sequence). The CDR3 DNA reads as TGTGCCAGCAGCTTGGACCTTGTCAGGGGCCCGAGTAACGAAGCTTTCTTT. It specifies CASSLDLVRGPSNEAFF.

This clone was observed a single time. This chain connects TRBV7-8 to TRBJ2-7, with a tentative D call TRBD1 (6 bases). CDR3 size: 17 residues. Trimming took off 5 bases at V and 3 bases at J, with 23 bases between the two ends. Per germline, CDR1 SGHVS and CDR2 FQNEAQ. The CDR3 region has the DNA TGTGCCAGCAGCGTACCGGAAACAGGGATTTCCTACTACGAGCAGTACTTC. It yields the protein CASSVPETGISYYEQYF.

V gene TRBV19 combines with J gene TRBJ2-3; 13 bases agree with TRBD2. The CDR3 has 23 amino acids. Trimming took 3 bases from V and 1 from J; bases not matched to a gene: 22. CDR1 and CDR2 (germline): LNHDA, SQIVND (reference sequence). The CDR3 bases are TGTGCCAGTAGTATGGGCCTACTCGGGGTTACTAGCGGGGGGGCCTTCGGCACAGATACGCAGTATTTT. Amino acids: CASSMGLLGVTSGGAFGTDTQYF.

The chain employs TRBV9 and TRBJ2-5; TRBD2 matches 9 bases. There are 16 residues in the CDR3. Germline V gene data show CDR1 as SGDLS and CDR2 as YYNGEE. Trimming cost V 0 bases and J 2 bases; bases outside gene matches: 5. The CDR3 here is CASSVGSGRPQETQYF. The CDR3 DNA reads TGTGCCAGCAGCGTAGGGAGCGGGAGGCCGCAAGAGACCCAGTACTTC.

V usage is TRBV9 and J usage is TRBJ2-5; 10 bases are shared with TRBD2. The CDR3 consists of 15 residues. The V and J ends lost 3 bases and 2 bases, in that order; junction bases with no gene match: 4. The germline V gene encodes CDR1 SGDLS and CDR2 YYNGEE. CDR3 bases: TGTGCCAGCAGCGCCGGGACTAGCGAACAAGAGACCCAGTACTTC. Amino acid sequence: CASSAGTSEQETQYF.